Reported below is one T cell receptor (beta chain). This sample is part of a study of OX40 agonist ivuxolimab in advanced cancers. Study-wide background: An agonistic anti-OX40 (CD134) antibody, ivuxolimab, was used to treat the patients. Patients were infused with ivuxolimab every 2 weeks at 0.01 to 10 mg/kg.

The repertoire was sequenced with immunoSEQ multiplex PCR; TCRdb's copy has only in-frame clones and lacks some. The repertoire holds about 52,000 clones, with 90% to 95% as singletons. The V end lost 2 bases, the J end lost 7 bases, and 18 bases lay between the germline ends. Germline values: CDR1 SGHDN, CDR2 FVKESK. The CDR3 sequence is 16 residues long. The chain recombines TRBV14 with TRBJ2-1, with D perhaps matching TRBD1 (5 bases). The source is an adult with an advanced solid tumor such as melanoma, head and neck, liver or kidney cancer. The sample was CD4+ or CD8+ T cells sorted from blood, taken in a trial of the OX40 agonist ivuxolimab. CDR3 residues: CASSQTTVGPLNEQFF. CDR3 nucleotides: TGTGCCAGCAGCCAAACCACCGTGGGGCCCCTGAATGAGCAGTTCTTC.